The 8 T cell receptor beta chains listed next were all sequenced from one sample in a study of PD-1 blockade in classical Hodgkin lymphoma. Specified time point: cycle 4 day 1 (C4D1), after six to seven weeks of nivolumab. Each and every patient relapsed after autologous stem cell transplantation, and patients got differing brentuximab vedotin exposure. Produced via immunoSEQ multiplex PCR; TCRdb's table is partial and in-frame only. The repertoire holds over 85,000 clones, with about 92% as singletons. Sequenced material: peripheral blood mononuclear cells (PBMCs), taken before the fourth cycle of nivolumab. The receptor source for this set is a human donor with classical Hodgkin lymphoma.

V usage is TRBV25-1 and J usage is TRBJ1-1; possible D gene TRBD1, 5 bases. The germline CDR1 and CDR2 sequences are MGHDK and SYGVNS. CDR3 length equals 15 residues. V was pared by 3 bases and J by 4 bases, with 15 bases between. The CDR3 spells CASSDSRGEGTEAFF. Here the CDR3 DNA reads TGTGCCAGCAGTGATTCCCGGGGCGAGGGCACTGAAGCTTTCTTT. Supplemented by reference TRBV25-1 and TRBJ1-1, the full variable domain reads EADIYQTPRYLVIGTGKKITLECSQTMGHDKMYWYQQDPGMELHLIHYSYGVNSTEKGDLSSESTVSRIRTEHFPLTLESARPSHTSQYLCASSDSRGEGTEAFFGQGTRLTVV.

This chain joins TRBV5-6 and TRBJ2-7; D not resolved. The germline CDR1 and CDR2 sequences are SGHDT and YYEEEE. The CDR3 runs to 13 residues. Deletions cut 1 base from V and 3 bases from J, with 8 bases between. CDR3 nucleotide sequence: TGTGCCAGCAGCTTGCACAAGGTCTACGAGCAGTACTTC. Translating gives CASSLHKVYEQYF.

V gene TRBV27 combines with J gene TRBJ1-3; tentatively, D is TRBD1 (6 bases). CDR1 is MNHEY, CDR2 SMNVEV, per germline (reference sequence). CDR3 length: 15 residues. Trimming shortened V by 3 bases and J by 2 bases, and 11 bases separated the two germline ends. The CDR3 spells CASSFGRGAGNTIYF. The CDR3 DNA follows: TGTGCCAGCAGTTTCGGCAGGGGTGCTGGAAACACCATATATTTT.

This sequence joins TRBV27 and TRBJ2-4, with 7 bases aligning to TRBD2. This CDR3 spans 15 amino acids. Germline V CDR1 and CDR2: MNHEY, SMNVEV (reference sequence). The ends lost 2 bases at V and 6 bases at J; junction bases unmatched: 7. The CDR3 DNA reads TGTGCCAGCAGTTTAGGCCCTGGGGAGGGAAACATTCAGTACTTC. Encoded protein: CASSLGPGEGNIQYF.

V is TRBV7-9 and J is TRBJ1-1; D possibly corresponds to TRBD1 (5 bases). Trimming cost V 6 bases and J 7 bases, with 9 bases left between them. There are 11 residues in the CDR3. CDR1 is SEHNR, CDR2 FQNEAQ, per germline (reference sequence). The chain's CDR3 is CASRAGGEAFF. The CDR3 DNA reads TGTGCCAGCAGAGCTGGGGGTGAAGCTTTCTTT. The full variable domain, in which reference TRBV7-9 and TRBJ1-1 provide the parts outside the CDR3, is DTGVSQNPRHKITKRGQNVTFRCDPISEHNRLYWYRQTLGQGPEFLTYFQNEAQLEKSRLLSDRFSAERPKGSFSTLEIQRTEQGDSAMYLCASRAGGEAFFGQGTRLTVV.

The rearrangement uses TRBV12-5 and TRBJ2-7, with TRBD1 matching 7 bases. This CDR3 comprises 15 residues. Trimming removed 0 bases from V and 1 base from J; junction bases left unmatched: 3. The germline V gene encodes CDR1 LGHNT and CDR2 FRNRAP. CDR3 sequence: CASGLVRDRSYEQYF. For the CDR3, the DNA is TGTGCTAGTGGTTTGGTACGGGACAGATCCTACGAGCAGTACTTC.

The rearrangement links TRBV19 to TRBJ1-1, with a possible D match to TRBD1 (5 bases). With 7 bases removed from V and 4 bases from J, the gap between germline ends came to 13 bases. Germline V lookup: CDR1 LNHDA, CDR2 SQIVND (reference sequence). The CDR3 is 13 amino acids. CDR3 in amino acids: CASNIRGATEAFF. CDR3 coding DNA: TGTGCCAGTAATATCAGAGGGGCCACTGAAGCTTTCTTT.

The chain has TRBV5-4 and TRBJ2-1; D unresolved. V was shortened by 0 bases and J by 0 bases, with 13 bases between the two germline ends. CDR3 length: 17 amino acids. Germline V gene data show CDR1 as SGHNT and CDR2 as YYREEE (reference sequence). The CDR3 sequence: CASSLVNRVPSYNEQFF. The DNA for the CDR3 is TGTGCCAGCAGCTTGGTAAACCGGGTACCCTCCTACAATGAGCAGTTCTTC.